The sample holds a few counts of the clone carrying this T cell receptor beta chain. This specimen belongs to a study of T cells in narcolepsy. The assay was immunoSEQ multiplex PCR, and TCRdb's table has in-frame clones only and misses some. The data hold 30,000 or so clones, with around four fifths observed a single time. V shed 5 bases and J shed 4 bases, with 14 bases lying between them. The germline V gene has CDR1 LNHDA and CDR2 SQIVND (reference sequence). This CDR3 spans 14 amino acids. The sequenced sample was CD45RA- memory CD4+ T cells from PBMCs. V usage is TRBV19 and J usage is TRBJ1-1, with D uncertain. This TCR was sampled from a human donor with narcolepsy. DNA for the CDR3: TGTGCCAGTAGTGGGGTAGTTTTTGGCACTGAAGCTTTCTTT. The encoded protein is CASSGVVFGTEAFF.